This paragraph reports one TCR beta chain. The data belong to a study of blood T cell repertoires in COVID-19. The overall study: Donors in the United States, Italy and Spain gave samples during acute or convalescent COVID-19.

Trimming took 1 base from V and 0 from J; bases not matched to a gene: 11. CDR1 is PRHDT and CDR2 is FYEKMQ in the germline V gene (reference sequence). This CDR3 region has 18 residues. Sequenced by immunoSEQ multiplex PCR; TCRdb stores in-frame clones only, minus some. The table lists roughly 240,000 clones, 80% to 90% of them singletons. This chain joins TRBV13 and TRBJ2-7; TRBD1 matches at 8 bases. This clonotype was sampled from a woman in her thirties or forties who had been exposed to COVID-19. The sequencing input was PBMCs or T cells enriched from blood (not recorded which). The CDR3 bases are TGTGCCAGCAGCTTAGAGTTGGGGCAGGGGGCGAGCTCCTACGAGCAGTACTTC. This encodes CASSLELGQGASSYEQYF.